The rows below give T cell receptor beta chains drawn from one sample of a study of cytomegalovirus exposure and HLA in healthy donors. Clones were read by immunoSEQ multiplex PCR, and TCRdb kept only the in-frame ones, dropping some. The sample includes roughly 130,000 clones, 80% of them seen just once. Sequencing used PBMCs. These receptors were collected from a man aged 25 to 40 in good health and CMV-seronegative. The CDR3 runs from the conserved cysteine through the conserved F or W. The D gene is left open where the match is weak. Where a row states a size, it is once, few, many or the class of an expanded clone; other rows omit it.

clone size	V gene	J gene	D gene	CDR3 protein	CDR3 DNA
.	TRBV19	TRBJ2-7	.	CASSIAGYYEQYF	TGTGCCAGTAGTATAGCGGGTTACTACGAGCAGTACTTC
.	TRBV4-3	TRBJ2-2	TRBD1	CASRPDRGNNGELFF	TGCGCCAGCAGACCCGACAGGGGGAATAACGGGGAGCTGTTTTTT
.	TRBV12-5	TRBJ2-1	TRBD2	CASGSRLAGGPEFF	TGTGCTAGTGGGTCCAGACTAGCGGGAGGGCCGGAGTTCTTC
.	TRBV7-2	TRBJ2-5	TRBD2	CASSPTGLAGGETQYF	TGTGCCAGCAGTCCGACCGGGCTAGCGGGAGGGGAGACCCAGTACTTC
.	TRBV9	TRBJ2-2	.	CASSADNGNTGELFF	TGTGCCAGCAGCGCAGACAACGGGAACACCGGGGAGCTGTTTTTT
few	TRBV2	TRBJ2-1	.	CASTPLYRVTDNEQFF	TGTGCCAGCACCCCGCTGTACCGGGTGACCGACAATGAGCAGTTCTTC
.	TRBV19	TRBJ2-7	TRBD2	CASSMSSGSIYEQYF	TGTGCCAGTAGTATGAGTAGCGGGAGTATCTACGAGCAGTACTTC
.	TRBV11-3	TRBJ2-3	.	CASSSRGSDTQYF	TGTGCCAGCAGTTCAAGGGGTTCAGATACGCAGTATTTT
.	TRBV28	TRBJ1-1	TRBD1	CASSLTGQGMNTEAFF	TGTGCCAGCAGTCTCACCGGACAGGGCATGAACACTGAAGCTTTCTTT
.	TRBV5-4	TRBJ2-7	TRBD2	CASSLAGGRAYEQYF	TGTGCCAGCAGCTTGGCTGGCGGGAGGGCTTACGAGCAGTACTTC
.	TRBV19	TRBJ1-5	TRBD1	CASITVQGANQPQHF	TGTGCCAGTATTACTGTCCAGGGGGCCAATCAGCCCCAGCATTTT
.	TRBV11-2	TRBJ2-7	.	CASSLLSEQYF	TGTGCCAGCAGCTTATTGTCAGAGCAGTACTTC
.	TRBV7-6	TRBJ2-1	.	CASSLSTRSGEQFF	TGTGCCAGCAGCTTATCGACTCGATCAGGGGAGCAGTTCTTC
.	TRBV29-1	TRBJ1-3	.	CSPPTAQASSGNTIYF	TGCAGCCCCCCCACTGCGCAGGCAAGCTCTGGAAACACCATATATTTT
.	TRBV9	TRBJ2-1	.	CASSVGRLDEQFF	TGTGCCAGCAGCGTAGGTAGGCTAGATGAGCAGTTCTTC
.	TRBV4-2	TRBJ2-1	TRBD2	CASSRSGRDNEQFF	TGTGCCAGCAGCCGTAGCGGGAGGGACAATGAGCAGTTCTTC
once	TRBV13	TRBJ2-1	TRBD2	CASSLGLAGVFHYNEQFF	TGTGCCAGCAGCTTGGGACTAGCGGGAGTTTTCCACTACAATGAGCAGTTCTTC
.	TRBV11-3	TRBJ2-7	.	CASSLDRAKSYEQYF	TGTGCCAGCAGCTTAGATAGAGCCAAGTCCTACGAGCAGTACTTC
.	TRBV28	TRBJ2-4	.	CASTSVVGDIQYF	TGTGCCAGCACAAGCGTGGTAGGGGACATTCAGTACTTC
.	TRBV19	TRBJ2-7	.	CASSIGQGVTYEQYF	TGTGCCAGTAGTATAGGTCAGGGTGTCACCTACGAGCAGTACTTC
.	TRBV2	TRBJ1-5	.	CASSEARSAAQHF	TGTGCCAGCAGTGAAGCTAGGTCCGCGGCCCAGCATTTT
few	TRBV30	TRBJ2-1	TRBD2	CAWESGSGIDEQFF	TGTGCCTGGGAAAGCGGGAGTGGAATTGATGAGCAGTTCTTC
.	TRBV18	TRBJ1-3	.	CASSPQRQSGNTIYF	TGTGCCAGCTCCCCCCAACGACAATCTGGAAACACCATATATTTT
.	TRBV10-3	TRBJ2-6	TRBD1	CAISESWDRGLSGANVLTF	TGTGCCATCAGTGAGTCTTGGGACAGGGGGCTATCTGGGGCCAACGTCCTGACTTTC
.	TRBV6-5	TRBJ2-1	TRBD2	CASSYSAGGGYNEQFF	TGTGCCAGCAGTTACTCGGCGGGAGGCGGGTACAATGAGCAGTTCTTC
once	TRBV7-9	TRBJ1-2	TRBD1	CASSLAGQSYGYTF	TGTGCCAGCAGCTTAGCGGGACAGAGTTATGGCTACACCTTC
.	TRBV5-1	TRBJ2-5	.	CASSAQKSQETQYF	TGCGCCAGCAGCGCTCAGAAATCACAAGAGACCCAGTACTTC
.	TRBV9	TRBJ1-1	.	CASSLGRGGTEAFF	TGTGCCAGCAGTCTAGGGAGGGGAGGCACTGAAGCTTTCTTT
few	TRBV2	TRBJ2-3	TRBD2	CASKQREGWRRNTDTQYF	TGTGCCAGCAAGCAGCGGGAGGGGTGGCGGCGCAACACAGATACGCAGTATTTT
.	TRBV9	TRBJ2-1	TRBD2	CASSAEASGGYNEQFF	TGTGCCAGCAGCGCCGAAGCTAGCGGGGGGTACAATGAGCAGTTCTTC
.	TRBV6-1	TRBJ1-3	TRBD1	CASSVGQGVGGNTIYF	TGTGCCAGCAGTGTAGGGCAGGGGGTTGGAGGAAACACCATATATTTT
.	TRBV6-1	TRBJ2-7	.	CASSEALRSYEQYF	TGTGCCAGCAGTGAAGCGCTACGGTCCTACGAGCAGTACTTC
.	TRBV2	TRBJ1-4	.	CASSSKVDRYNEKLFF	TGTGCCAGCAGCAGCAAAGTAGACAGGTATAATGAAAAACTGTTTTTT
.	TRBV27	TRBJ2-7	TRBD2	CASSLRGEEVQYF	TGTGCCAGCAGTTTACGGGGGGAAGAGGTTCAGTACTTC
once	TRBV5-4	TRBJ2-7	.	CASSAAGAPYEQYF	TGTGCCAGCAGCGCCGCAGGGGCCCCCTACGAGCAGTACTTC
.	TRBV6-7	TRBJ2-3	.	CASSYHDTGPTDTQYF	TGTGCCAGCAGTTACCATGATACAGGCCCAACAGATACGCAGTATTTT
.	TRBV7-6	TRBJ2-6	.	CASSLLGGSGANVLTF	TGTGCCAGCAGCTTATTGGGCGGGTCTGGGGCCAACGTCCTGACTTTC
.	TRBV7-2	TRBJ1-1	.	CASSIMNTEAFF	TGTGCCAGCAGCATCATGAACACTGAAGCTTTCTTT
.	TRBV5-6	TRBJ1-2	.	CASSIRGFGYTF	TGTGCCAGCAGCATCCGGGGGTTCGGCTACACCTTC
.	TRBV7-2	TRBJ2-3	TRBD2	CASSLLAGLRTDTQYF	TGTGCCAGCAGTCTACTAGCGGGTCTCCGCACAGATACGCAGTATTTT
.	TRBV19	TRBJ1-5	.	CASSWGVSNQPQHF	TGTGCCAGTAGCTGGGGGGTTAGCAATCAGCCCCAGCATTTT
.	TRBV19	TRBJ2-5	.	CASSIGPGETQYF	TGTGCCAGTAGTATTGGACCAGGGGAGACCCAGTACTTC
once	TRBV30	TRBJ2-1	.	CAWSHGGGYNEQFF	TGTGCCTGGAGTCATGGGGGCGGCTACAATGAGCAGTTCTTC
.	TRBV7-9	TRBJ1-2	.	CASSSYSTDGYTF	TGTGCCAGCAGCTCCTACTCGACAGATGGCTACACCTTC
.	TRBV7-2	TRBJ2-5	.	CASSLNWLIEETQYF	TGTGCCAGCAGCTTAAATTGGCTTATCGAAGAGACCCAGTACTTC
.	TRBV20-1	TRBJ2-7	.	CSASASYEQYF	TGCAGTGCTAGTGCCAGCTACGAGCAGTACTTC
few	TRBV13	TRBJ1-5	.	CASSRGYWQPQHF	TGTGCCAGCAGCCGGGGGTACTGGCAGCCCCAGCATTTT